The 23 T cell receptor beta chains below all came from one sample that was sequenced in a study of chemoradiotherapy in HPV16-positive cancers. The data were produced by immunoSEQ multiplex PCR, yet TCRdb's version contains in-frame clones alone and is incomplete. The table shows fewer than 15,000 clones, with around 66% occurring only once. Sample collection was performed from a patient who underwent chemoradiotherapy. These receptors originate from a human donor with HPV-associated anogenital cancer.

The CDR3 DNA sequence: TGTGCCAGTAGTATAGTGTTAGGCCGGGACGAGCAGTACTTC. It specifies CASSIVLGRDEQYF. The chain links TRBV19 to TRBJ2-7; unclear D gene. CDR3 size: 14 residues. Trimming cost V 1 base and J 5 bases, with 12 bases left between them. CDR1 LNHDA and CDR2 SQIVND come from the germline V gene (reference sequence).

The chain is built from TRBV6-1 and TRBJ2-5; 10 nucleotides agree with TRBD2. CDR3 size: 14 residues. The V gene's germline CDR1 is MNHNS and CDR2 SASEGT. V shed 4 bases and J 4 bases; nucleotides not matched to a gene: 3. This chain's CDR3 is CASSGLAGVETQYF. CDR3 coding DNA: TGTGCCAGCAGTGGCCTAGCGGGAGTAGAGACCCAGTACTTC.

This clone was seen once. The chain is built from TRBV5-1 and TRBJ1-5; D gene ambiguous. Germline V gene sequence: CDR1 SGHRS, CDR2 YFSETQ. The CDR3 spans 15 residues. V was trimmed by 4 bases and J by 5 bases, leaving 16 bases between them. CDR3 nucleotides: TGCGCCAGCAGCCCCGACTCCGGAGGCGATCAGCCCCAGCATTTT. Translation gives CASSPDSGGDQPQHF.

V is TRBV2 and J is TRBJ1-4; tentatively, D is TRBD1 (5 bases). The germline CDR1 and CDR2 sequences are SNHLY and FYNNEI. V was shortened by 7 bases and J by 0 bases, with 9 bases between the two germline ends. This CDR3 contains 14 residues. The CDR3 bases are TGTGCCAGCAAACAGACAGCAACTAATGAAAAACTGTTTTTT. As protein: CASKQTATNEKLFF.

The chain uses TRBV5-8 and TRBJ1-2; D is perhaps TRBD1 (5 bases). V lost 5 bases and J lost 8, with 22 bases in between. CDR3 size: 15 residues. Germline CDR1 reads SGHTS; CDR2 reads YDEGEE. The CDR3 nucleotides read TGTGCCAGCAGTTACGACAGACTTCCAGTCTTAGGCTACACCTTC. Protein: CASSYDRLPVLGYTF.

This rearrangement joins TRBV19 to TRBJ1-1; TRBD1 agrees at 8 bases. Germline V gene lookup returns CDR1 LNHDA and CDR2 SQIVND (reference sequence). Trimming took 3 bases from V and 5 from J; bases not matched to a gene: 8. The CDR3 sequence is 15 residues long. DNA for the CDR3: TGTGCCAGTAGTATTAGAGACAGGGGTAATACTGAAGCTTTCTTT. Encoded protein: CASSIRDRGNTEAFF.

The chain links TRBV7-8 to TRBJ1-4; 10 bases align to TRBD1. V was pared by 1 base and J by 7 bases, with 9 bases of the junction left unmatched. The CDR3 totals 17 residues. The germline V gene encodes CDR1 SGHVS and CDR2 FQNEAQ. The chain's CDR3 is CASSLGSPGQGTEKLFF. The CDR3 DNA reads TGTGCCAGCAGCTTAGGGAGCCCGGGACAGGGGACTGAAAAACTGTTTTTT.

The genes are TRBV19 and TRBJ1-2; D unresolved. CDR3 length: 17 amino acids. V was shortened by 6 bases and J by 0 bases, with 20 bases between the two germline ends. CDR1 is LNHDA, CDR2 SQIVND, per germline (reference sequence). CDR3 in amino acids: CASRGFRPGETNYGYTF. CDR3 in DNA: TGTGCCAGTAGGGGATTTCGGCCAGGAGAGACTAACTATGGCTACACCTTC.

This clone was observed a handful of times. The chain links TRBV25-1 to TRBJ1-6; 7 nucleotides line up with TRBD1. The length of the CDR3 is 14 residues. Germline V gene lookup returns CDR1 MGHDK and CDR2 SYGVNS. With 6 bases clipped from V and 5 bases from J, the junction kept 4 bases outside the gene matches. The CDR3 DNA sequence: TGTGCCAGCAGATCCGGGACAGATAATTCACCCCTCCACTTT. This codes for CASRSGTDNSPLHF.

The rearrangement links TRBV10-3 to TRBJ1-5; D is perhaps TRBD1 (5 bases). The CDR3 has 13 residues. Germline CDR1 ENHRY, CDR2 SYGVKD. V was shortened by 6 bases and J by 4 bases, with 10 bases between the two germline ends. The CDR3 protein is CAIRDRQNQPQHF. CDR3 DNA sequence: TGTGCCATCAGGGACCGACAGAATCAGCCCCAGCATTTT.

The chain links TRBV2 to TRBJ2-2; D gene ambiguous. The ends were cut back, 6 bases at V and 7 bases at J, with 9 bases in the middle. Germline V gives CDR1 SNHLY, CDR2 FYNNEI. The CDR3 spans 12 residues. The CDR3 region is CASRLSLGELFF. In nucleotides, the CDR3 is TGTGCCAGCAGACTTAGCCTCGGGGAGCTGTTTTTT.

This clone appeared a single time. The chain links TRBV10-3 to TRBJ2-2; TRBD2 aligns across 8 bases. V was pared by 3 bases and J by 1 base, with 4 bases of the junction left unmatched. Per germline, CDR1 ENHRY and CDR2 SYGVKD. The CDR3 has 16 residues. CDR3: CAISDGLAGNTGELFF. As DNA, the CDR3 is TGTGCCATCAGTGATGGGCTAGCGGGGAACACCGGGGAGCTGTTTTTT.

The chain carries TRBV4-2 and TRBJ2-1; 9 bases fit TRBD2. Germline V gene lookup returns CDR1 LGHNA and CDR2 YNFKEQ. This CDR3 contains 18 residues. V lost 4 bases, J lost 4 bases, and 14 bases stayed unmatched. The CDR3: CASSPFSFSSGTYNEQFF. DNA for the CDR3: TGTGCCAGCAGCCCCTTCTCTTTTTCTAGCGGGACTTACAATGAGCAGTTCTTC.

This clone was counted once. V usage is TRBV4-2 and J usage is TRBJ1-5, with 7 bases identical to TRBD1. With 0 bases clipped from V and 6 bases from J, the junction kept 8 bases outside the gene matches. This CDR3 spans 16 amino acids. In germline, CDR1 is LGHNA, CDR2 YNFKEQ. The CDR3 sequence is CASSQESGRGGQPQHF. The CDR3 region has the DNA TGTGCCAGCAGCCAAGAATCGGGCAGGGGGGGTCAGCCCCAGCATTTT.

The chain uses TRBV5-4 and TRBJ2-7; 10 bases fit TRBD1. The CDR3 spans 15 residues. Germline values: CDR1 SGHNT, CDR2 YYREEE (reference sequence). With 4 bases clipped from V and 5 bases from J, the junction kept 9 bases outside the gene matches. For the CDR3, the DNA is TGTGCCAGCAGCCCGCTGACAGGGGGCCAAAACGAGCAGTACTTC. Its translation: CASSPLTGGQNEQYF.

The chain employs TRBV18 and TRBJ2-1; 9 bases map to TRBD1. The CDR3 extends over 15 amino acids. J gave up 2 bases and V 3 bases, and 2 bases lay outside the gene matches. In germline, CDR1 is KGHSH, CDR2 LQKENI. CDR3 sequence (DNA): TGTGCCAGCTCACCCGGGACAGGGACCTACAATGAGCAGTTCTTC. Translating gives CASSPGTGTYNEQFF.

V and J are TRBV7-2 and TRBJ1-2, with a possible D match to TRBD1 (5 bases). Trimming shortened V by 3 bases and J by 3 bases, and 14 bases separated the two germline ends. This CDR3 has 15 amino acids. Germline CDR1 is SGHTA and CDR2 is FQGNSA. DNA of the CDR3: TGTGCCAGCAGCTTTCCAGGGTCCAGCCACTATGGCTACACCTTC. Translated, it gives CASSFPGSSHYGYTF.

The chain joins TRBV4-1 to TRBJ1-1, with D possibly matching TRBD1 (6 bases). Per the germline V gene, CDR1 is MGHRA and CDR2 is YSYEKL. This CDR3 has 13 residues. Trimming removed 2 bases at V and 6 bases at J, with 10 bases between. The CDR3 nucleotides are TGCGCCAGCAGCCAACAGGGGTGGCCTGAAGCTTTCTTT. Its translation is CASSQQGWPEAFF.

This clone was seen a handful of times. This chain links TRBV5-1 with TRBJ2-7; the D call may be TRBD1 or TRBD2 (5 bases each). The CDR3 length is 14 residues. V was trimmed by 4 bases and J by 1 base, leaving 12 bases between them. Germline CDR1 SGHRS, CDR2 YFSETQ. CDR3 in DNA: TGCGCCAGCAGCCGGGACGGACCGTCCTACGAGCAGTACTTC. Residues: CASSRDGPSYEQYF.

J is TRBJ2-3 and V is TRBV29-1; D gene uncertain. The CDR3 totals 13 residues. CDR1 and CDR2 (germline): SQVTM, ANQGSEA. V was cut by 4 bases and J by 2 bases, with 10 bases left in between. The CDR3: CSVVKANTDTQYF. In DNA, the CDR3 is TGCAGCGTTGTGAAGGCCAACACAGATACGCAGTATTTT.

CDR3 coding DNA: TGTGCCAGCAGCCAAGAAGATAGCGGGGGGGCTGCCGGGGAGCTGTTTTTT. Its protein product is CASSQEDSGGAAGELFF. The chain links TRBV4-2 to TRBJ2-2; 11 bases fit TRBD2. This CDR3 has 17 residues. The germline V gene has CDR1 LGHNA and CDR2 YNFKEQ. Unmatched junction bases numbered 6, after V lost 0 bases and J lost 6 bases.

This chain joins TRBV6-1 and TRBJ2-3; D unresolved. Trimming took 7 bases from V and 2 from J, leaving 13 bases between them. The CDR3 spans 14 residues. Looked up from germline, CDR1 is MNHNS and CDR2 is SASEGT. The CDR3 loop reads CASIRAANTDTQYF. For the CDR3, the DNA is TGTGCCAGCATTCGGGCGGCGAACACAGATACGCAGTATTTT.

The CDR3 nucleotides read TGCGCCAGCAGCTCTCAGGGGAACACTGAAGCTTTCTTT. Translated: CASSSQGNTEAFF. This sequence joins TRBV5-1 and TRBJ1-1, with D tentatively TRBD1 (5 bases). The V gene's germline CDR1 is SGHRS and CDR2 YFSETQ. The CDR3 contains 13 residues. With 3 bases removed from V and 1 base from J, the gap between germline ends came to 7 bases. Drawing the rest from reference TRBV5-1 and TRBJ1-1, the complete variable domain is KAGVTQTPRYLIKTRGQQVTLSCSPISGHRSVSWYQQTPGQGLQFLFEYFSETQRNKGNFPGRFSGRQFSNSRSEMNVSTLELGDSALYLCASSSQGNTEAFFGQGTRLTVV.